The 19 T cell receptor beta chains below come from one sample, sequenced in a study of shared clonotypes between healthy human individuals. Here immunoSEQ multiplex PCR was the method, and the copy in TCRdb shows in-frame clones only, minus some. The sample contains around 2,000,000 clones, under 95% of which appear only once. CD8 cells classed as naive were CD45RO-negative and positively selected for CCR7, excluding terminally differentiated effector memory CD45RA+ cells. Input material: naive CD8+ T cells from PBMCs. Source of these receptors: a man between 18 and 35 years old in good health. Some clones in this sample may be carry-over from other donors' samples.

The J gene is TRBJ2-7, the V gene TRBV5-6; TRBD1 or TRBD2 may be the D gene (5 bases each). The V end lost 4 bases, the J end lost 3 bases, and 20 bases lay between the germline ends. Germline CDR1 SGHDT, CDR2 YYEEEE. This CDR3 has 16 residues. The CDR3 DNA sequence: TGTGCCAGCAGCCCCGGGGAAGGGGTCACCCACTACGAGCAGTACTTC. Translation gives CASSPGEGVTHYEQYF.

J is TRBJ2-1 and V is TRBV7-9, with TRBD2 as a possible D gene (6 bases). This CDR3 comprises 19 residues. Looked up from germline, CDR1 is SEHNR and CDR2 is FQNEAQ (reference sequence). The V end lost 0 bases, the J end lost 6 bases, and 24 bases lay between the germline ends. The CDR3 is CASSLAIWAARGGANEQFF. Here the CDR3 DNA reads TGTGCCAGCAGCTTAGCGATTTGGGCGGCCCGAGGAGGGGCCAATGAGCAGTTCTTC.

A remark on this clone: The identical CDR3 is also encoded by other nucleotide sequences in the sample. The chain couples TRBV28 to TRBJ2-2; 8 bases are a match to TRBD1. Germline V gene data show CDR1 as MDHEN and CDR2 as SYDVKM. Trimming removed 2 bases from V and 5 bases from J; junction bases left unmatched: 1. The CDR3 runs 14 residues. The CDR3 nucleotides are TGTGCCAGCAGTTTAGACAGGGGAACCGGGGAGCTGTTTTTT. Its protein is CASSLDRGTGELFF.

This sequence joins TRBV27 and TRBJ2-1; D tentatively fits TRBD1 or TRBD2 (5 bases each). Trimming left V 3 bases short and J 2 bases short, with 11 bases between. In germline, CDR1 is MNHEY, CDR2 SMNVEV (reference sequence). The CDR3 is made up of 15 amino acids. CDR3 nucleotide sequence: TGTGCCAGCAGTTTGGCCCCGGGACCCTACAATGAGCAGTTCTTC. Translation: CASSLAPGPYNEQFF.

The rearrangement joins TRBV7-9 to TRBJ2-1; 9 bases are shared with TRBD2. This CDR3 contains 12 residues. The V segment lost 3 bases and the J segment 9 bases; nucleotides outside the gene matches: 0. CDR1 and CDR2 from the germline V gene are SEHNR and FQNEAQ (reference sequence). DNA of the CDR3: TGTGCCAGCAGCTTTAGCGGGGGTGAGCAGTTCTTC. Translation gives CASSFSGGEQFF.

As concerns this clone: In the same sample, other DNA sequences code for this CDR3. The V gene is TRBV5-1, the J gene TRBJ2-7, with 11 bases that match TRBD2. The ends lost 0 bases at V and 2 bases at J; junction bases unmatched: 4. The CDR3 has 16 residues. CDR1 and CDR2 from the germline V gene are SGHRS and YFSETQ. CDR3 DNA sequence: TGCGCCAGCAGCTTGGGGCTAGCGGGAGGAGCCTACGAGCAGTACTTC. This encodes CASSLGLAGGAYEQYF.

The chain carries TRBV7-9 and TRBJ1-4, with 10 nucleotides matching TRBD1. V was clipped by 4 bases and J by 8 bases; unmatched bases: 7. Germline V gene sequence: CDR1 SEHNR, CDR2 FQNEAQ (reference sequence). CDR3 length equals 15 residues. The CDR3: CASSSNDRGQEKLFF. As DNA, the CDR3 is TGTGCCAGCAGCTCCAACGACAGGGGGCAAGAAAAACTGTTTTTT. Variable domain in full (rest from reference TRBV7-9 and TRBJ1-4): DTGVSQNPRHKITKRGQNVTFRCDPISEHNRLYWYRQTLGQGPEFLTYFQNEAQLEKSRLLSDRFSAERPKGSFSTLEIQRTEQGDSAMYLCASSSNDRGQEKLFFGSGTQLSVL.

V and J are TRBV10-3 and TRBJ1-5; D is unclear. V shed 3 bases and J shed 7 bases, with 13 bases lying between them. From germline, CDR1 is ENHRY and CDR2 SYGVKD. The CDR3 spans 14 residues. In nucleotides, the CDR3 is TGTGCCATCAGTGAACACACCTCAAACCAGCCCCAGCATTTT. It encodes CAISEHTSNQPQHF.

V is TRBV25-1 and J is TRBJ1-4; D is uncertain. The CDR3 loop spans 15 amino acids. The germline V gene encodes CDR1 MGHDK and CDR2 SYGVNS. Trimming took off 1 base at V and 5 bases at J, with 11 bases between the two ends. The CDR3 DNA follows: TGTGCCAGCAGTGAATCCTCGGGGAAGAATGAAAAACTGTTTTTT. Its protein product is CASSESSGKNEKLFF.

The chain employs TRBV27 and TRBJ2-1; possibly TRBD1 or TRBD2 for D (5 bases each). Trimming cost V 6 bases and J 0 bases, with 15 bases left between them. The CDR3 is 16 amino acids. Germline-derived CDR1 and CDR2 are MNHEY and SMNVEV (reference sequence). The CDR3 DNA sequence: TGTGCCAGCAGGAGGGGCGGACTCCTCTCCTACAATGAGCAGTTCTTC. This codes for CASRRGGLLSYNEQFF.

The J gene is TRBJ2-1, the V gene TRBV29-1; no definite D call. Germline CDR1 is SQVTM and CDR2 is ANQGSEA. The V end was cut by 5 bases, the J end by 1 base, with 12 bases between. The CDR3 is made up of 14 amino acids. The CDR3 region has the DNA TGCAGCGTTCCTTCGCCCCCGTCCTACAATGAGCAGTTCTTC. Translated, it gives CSVPSPPSYNEQFF.

This chain connects TRBV4-1 to TRBJ2-7, with D perhaps matching TRBD2 (5 bases). This CDR3 region has 11 residues. Germline CDR1 MGHRA, CDR2 YSYEKL. The V and J ends lost 3 bases and 10 bases respectively, with 10 bases between them. The DNA for the CDR3 is TGCGCCAGCAGCCAGAGGGAATCCCAGTACTTC. Its translation: CASSQRESQYF.

This chain joins TRBV27 and TRBJ1-3, with 7 bases lining up with TRBD1. Germline V gives CDR1 MNHEY, CDR2 SMNVEV (reference sequence). The CDR3 has 15 amino acids. J was trimmed by 7 bases and V by 4 bases; bases with no gene match: 10. The CDR3 nucleotides read TGTGCCAGCAGTTCGTCTCTAGGGGGCTTGAACACCATATATTTT. Amino acids: CASSSSLGGLNTIYF.

The chain links TRBV9 to TRBJ2-4; possible D gene TRBD1, 5 bases. The germline V gene has CDR1 SGDLS and CDR2 YYNGEE. The CDR3 totals 16 residues. V lost 3 bases and J lost 0, with 13 bases in between. The CDR3 reads CASSEGSELAKNIQYF. The CDR3 region has the DNA TGTGCCAGCAGCGAGGGGTCTGAGTTAGCCAAAAACATTCAGTACTTC.

This chain connects TRBV2 to TRBJ2-7; either TRBD1 or TRBD2 may supply D (5 bases each). CDR3 length: 19 amino acids. The V end lost 4 bases, the J end lost 1 base, and 26 bases lay between the germline ends. Per the germline V gene, CDR1 is SNHLY and CDR2 is FYNNEI. The CDR3 nucleotides read TGTGCCAGCAGTGTTTCGGTGGGAGAAACGGACACCGTTTCCTACGAGCAGTACTTC. Translation: CASSVSVGETDTVSYEQYF.

This clone was detected a few times. This sequence joins TRBV29-1 and TRBJ1-2, with a tentative D call TRBD1 (6 bases). The CDR3 spans 13 residues. Deletions cut 5 bases from V and 0 bases from J, with 10 bases between. Germline V gene lookup returns CDR1 SQVTM and CDR2 ANQGSEA. The CDR3 protein is CSVSGTPNYGYTF. CDR3 nucleotides: TGCAGCGTTTCCGGGACACCTAACTATGGCTACACCTTC.

The chain couples TRBV27 to TRBJ2-7; D perhaps matches TRBD1 (6 bases). V shed 4 bases and J shed 0 bases, with 10 bases lying between them. Germline V gene data show CDR1 as MNHEY and CDR2 as SMNVEV (reference sequence). CDR3 size: 14 residues. The CDR3 region is CASSSWDTSYEQYF. The CDR3 DNA reads as TGTGCCAGCAGTTCTTGGGACACCTCCTACGAGCAGTACTTC.

This clone was counted once. J is TRBJ1-1 and V is TRBV7-9, with TRBD1 as a possible D gene (5 bases). The CDR3 totals 15 residues. Trimming stripped 5 bases from V and 1 base from J, with 14 bases between. Germline loops: CDR1 SEHNR, CDR2 FQNEAQ (reference sequence). The CDR3 nucleotides are TGTGCCAGCAGCCCGGGACCTGGGACGAACACTGAAGCTTTCTTT. Translating gives CASSPGPGTNTEAFF.

In this sample, this clone turned up a few times. This sequence joins TRBV27 and TRBJ1-2; no clear D. The CDR3 covers 13 residues. Germline V gene lookup returns CDR1 MNHEY and CDR2 SMNVEV (reference sequence). V was cut by 7 bases and J by 3 bases, with 12 bases left in between. The CDR3 DNA follows: TGTGCCAGCATAGGAGGACGAGACTATGGCTACACCTTC. Encoded protein: CASIGGRDYGYTF.